These T cell receptor beta chains were read from a single sample in a study of PD-L1 blockade in urothelial cancer. The protocol was immunoSEQ multiplex PCR, while the TCRdb copy is restricted to in-frame clones and leaves out a portion. Here the sample spans about 50,000 clones, about four fifths being singletons. The sample was PBMCs, taken around atezolizumab (anti-PD-L1) treatment. These receptors were obtained from a man in his 70s with urothelial cancer. Both conserved end residues are part of each CDR3. A D gene is named only where the DNA matches it firmly. Clone size is stated in some rows and not others, as once, few, many or a class when expanded.

J gene: TRBJ2-1
V gene: TRBV19
D gene: TRBD2
clone size: .
CDR3 DNA: TGTGCCAGTAGTATAGGGCCTAGCGGGAACAATGAGCAGTTCTTC
CDR3 protein: CASSIGPSGNNEQFF

J gene: TRBJ2-5
V gene: TRBV28
D gene: .
clone size: .
CDR3 DNA: TGTGCCAGCAGTTTGCCGCGTGACACTTTCCCTGCTCCCCGCACTGCAGAGACCCAGTACTTC
CDR3 protein: CASSLPRDTFPAPRTAETQYF

J gene: TRBJ1-2
V gene: TRBV29-1
D gene: TRBD1
clone size: many
CDR3 DNA: TGCAGCTCCCTGGTCACAGGGGCATCCGGCTACACCTTC
CDR3 protein: CSSLVTGASGYTF

J gene: TRBJ1-3
V gene: TRBV5-1
D gene: .
clone size: .
CDR3 DNA: TGCGCCAGCAGCTTGGATGGCGGGCGCGGATCTGGAAACACCATATATTTT
CDR3 protein: CASSLDGGRGSGNTIYF

J gene: TRBJ1-2
V gene: TRBV5-1
D gene: .
clone size: .
CDR3 DNA: TGCGCCAGCAGCTTGGAGGCAGCAGGGGATAGCTATGGCTACACCTTC
CDR3 protein: CASSLEAAGDSYGYTF

J gene: TRBJ2-5
V gene: TRBV10-1
D gene: TRBD2
clone size: .
CDR3 DNA: TGCGCCAGCAGTGAGTCGCGGGAGGGAGGGGAGACCCAGTACTTC
CDR3 protein: CASSESREGGETQYF

J gene: TRBJ2-3
V gene: TRBV7-8
D gene: .
clone size: .
CDR3 DNA: TGTGCCAGCAGCTTACTAGATCCGGGAGTCACAGATACGCAGTATTTT
CDR3 protein: CASSLLDPGVTDTQYF

J gene: TRBJ1-1
V gene: TRBV19
D gene: .
clone size: .
CDR3 DNA: TGTGCCAGTAGTCCACGACAGTCGGGGGTTGAAGCTTTCTTT
CDR3 protein: CASSPRQSGVEAFF

J gene: TRBJ2-3
V gene: TRBV2
D gene: TRBD1
clone size: once
CDR3 DNA: TGTGCCAGCAAACCCGACAGGGCGAGCACAGATACGCAGTATTTT
CDR3 protein: CASKPDRASTDTQYF

J gene: TRBJ2-1
V gene: TRBV6-5
D gene: .
clone size: .
CDR3 DNA: TGTGCCAGCAGACCCACTAGCAGCTCCTACAATGAGCAGTTCTTC
CDR3 protein: CASRPTSSSYNEQFF

J gene: TRBJ1-2
V gene: TRBV6-1
D gene: .
clone size: .
CDR3 DNA: TGTGCCAGCAATTTGGGCAGGGGCGTTGGCTACACCTTC
CDR3 protein: CASNLGRGVGYTF

J gene: TRBJ2-2
V gene: TRBV11-3
D gene: .
clone size: .
CDR3 DNA: TGTGCCAGCAGCTTAGATCGGGGTAGAACTTACACCGGGGAGCTGTTTTTT
CDR3 protein: CASSLDRGRTYTGELFF

J gene: TRBJ1-4
V gene: TRBV7-6
D gene: TRBD1
clone size: once
CDR3 DNA: TGTGCCAGCAGCTTCGGACAGGGGGAGGAAAAACTGTTTTTT
CDR3 protein: CASSFGQGEEKLFF

J gene: TRBJ2-5
V gene: TRBV5-1
D gene: .
clone size: .
CDR3 DNA: TGCGCCAGCAGCGACCACAGGACACCTCAAGAGACCCAGTACTTC
CDR3 protein: CASSDHRTPQETQYF

J gene: TRBJ1-1
V gene: TRBV2
D gene: .
clone size: .
CDR3 DNA: TGTGCCAGCACACAGGACAGTAAGAACACTGAAGCTTTCTTT
CDR3 protein: CASTQDSKNTEAFF

J gene: TRBJ1-1
V gene: TRBV30
D gene: .
clone size: .
CDR3 DNA: TGTGCCTGGATGAACGGGGGTGGCACTGAAGCTTTCTTT
CDR3 protein: CAWMNGGGTEAFF

J gene: TRBJ2-7
V gene: TRBV6-5
D gene: .
clone size: few
CDR3 DNA: TGTGCCAGCAGACAAGCGGGCGCCTACTCCTACGAGCAGTACTTC
CDR3 protein: CASRQAGAYSYEQYF

J gene: TRBJ1-1
V gene: TRBV7-9
D gene: .
clone size: .
CDR3 DNA: TGTGCCAGCAGCCCTAGTAGAGGGACTGAAGCTTTCTTT
CDR3 protein: CASSPSRGTEAFF

J gene: TRBJ2-7
V gene: TRBV5-1
D gene: .
clone size: .
CDR3 DNA: TGCGCCAGCAGGAGGGACACATACTCCTACGAGCAGTACTTC
CDR3 protein: CASRRDTYSYEQYF

J gene: TRBJ1-2
V gene: TRBV29-1
D gene: .
clone size: .
CDR3 DNA: TGCAGCGTTGGAAGCGCATCCACAATTCTAATAACCCCGCATGGCTACACCTTC
CDR3 protein: CSVGSASTILITPHGYTF

J gene: TRBJ2-2
V gene: TRBV7-2
D gene: TRBD1
clone size: .
CDR3 DNA: TGTGCCAGCAGCTTATGGGTCGGGACAGGCACCGGGGAGCTGTTTTTT
CDR3 protein: CASSLWVGTGTGELFF

J gene: TRBJ2-3
V gene: TRBV6-5
D gene: .
clone size: .
CDR3 DNA: TGTGCCAGCAAGCGGCACAACACAGATACGCAGTATTTT
CDR3 protein: CASKRHNTDTQYF

J gene: TRBJ1-2
V gene: TRBV5-4
D gene: .
clone size: .
CDR3 DNA: TGTGCCAGCAGCTCCCAGGGCTCGAGCTATGGCTACACCTTC
CDR3 protein: CASSSQGSSYGYTF

J gene: TRBJ1-5
V gene: TRBV28
D gene: TRBD1
clone size: .
CDR3 DNA: TGTGCCAGCAGTTTTCAGACAGGGGGGATGATCGAACCCCAGCATTTT
CDR3 protein: CASSFQTGGMIEPQHF

J gene: TRBJ1-3
V gene: TRBV5-1
D gene: TRBD1
clone size: .
CDR3 DNA: TGCGCCAGCAGCACGGGACAGCTCGGAAACACCATATATTTT
CDR3 protein: CASSTGQLGNTIYF

J gene: TRBJ1-4
V gene: TRBV6-5
D gene: TRBD1
clone size: .
CDR3 DNA: TGTGCCAGCAGAGACAGGGTTAGTGAAAAACTGTTTTTT
CDR3 protein: CASRDRVSEKLFF

J gene: TRBJ2-7
V gene: TRBV6-5
D gene: .
clone size: .
CDR3 DNA: TGTGCCAGCAGTTACACCATGGACAGTGGGTCCTACGAGCAGTACTTC
CDR3 protein: CASSYTMDSGSYEQYF

J gene: TRBJ2-1
V gene: TRBV7-6
D gene: .
clone size: .
CDR3 DNA: TGTGCCAGCAGCCACAAGGAGGGTGTAGTGCAGTTCTTC
CDR3 protein: CASSHKEGVVQFF

J gene: TRBJ2-2
V gene: TRBV27
D gene: TRBD1
clone size: .
CDR3 DNA: TGTGCCGCCAAGCAGGGGGTAATAGGGGAGCTGTTTTTT
CDR3 protein: CAAKQGVIGELFF

J gene: TRBJ1-5
V gene: TRBV2
D gene: .
clone size: .
CDR3 DNA: TGTGCCAGCAATTACGTAGGGGATCGGCCCCAGCATTTT
CDR3 protein: CASNYVGDRPQHF

J gene: TRBJ2-7
V gene: TRBV4-2
D gene: .
clone size: .
CDR3 DNA: TGTGCCAGCAGCCAGATGGTTGCGGCCGCCTACGAGCAGTACTTC
CDR3 protein: CASSQMVAAAYEQYF

J gene: TRBJ2-7
V gene: TRBV19
D gene: .
clone size: once
CDR3 DNA: TGTGCCAGTAGTCCACGACAGGGAGGTGAAGAGCAGTACTTC
CDR3 protein: CASSPRQGGEEQYF

J gene: TRBJ2-5
V gene: TRBV27
D gene: .
clone size: once
CDR3 DNA: TGTGCCAGCAGTCCAGGGAGGGGGGAGACCCAGTACTTC
CDR3 protein: CASSPGRGETQYF

J gene: TRBJ2-7
V gene: TRBV5-1
D gene: TRBD1
clone size: .
CDR3 DNA: TGCGCCAGCAGCTTAGGGACAGATCCAACCTACGAGCAGTACTTC
CDR3 protein: CASSLGTDPTYEQYF

J gene: TRBJ2-3
V gene: TRBV5-1
D gene: .
clone size: few
CDR3 DNA: TGCGCCAGCAGCTTGGGATCAGGGTCAGATACGCAGTATTTT
CDR3 protein: CASSLGSGSDTQYF

J gene: TRBJ2-7
V gene: TRBV10-3
D gene: .
clone size: .
CDR3 DNA: TGTGCCTCCGCAGAGGGAGGCGAGCAGTACTTC
CDR3 protein: CASAEGGEQYF

J gene: TRBJ2-2
V gene: TRBV18
D gene: TRBD2
clone size: .
CDR3 DNA: TGTGCCAGCTCACCGAGGACTAGTGGCGCGGAGGCCGGGGAGCTGTTTTTT
CDR3 protein: CASSPRTSGAEAGELFF

J gene: TRBJ1-2
V gene: TRBV6-5
D gene: TRBD1
clone size: .
CDR3 DNA: TGTGCCAGCAGTTCCACAGGGGGCAGCTATGGCTACACCTTC
CDR3 protein: CASSSTGGSYGYTF

J gene: TRBJ1-4
V gene: TRBV27
D gene: .
clone size: .
CDR3 DNA: TGTGCCAGCAAGCGGTCGGGGTTTAATGAAAAACTGTTTTTT
CDR3 protein: CASKRSGFNEKLFF

J gene: TRBJ1-4
V gene: TRBV5-1
D gene: .
clone size: .
CDR3 DNA: TGCGCCAGCAGCGGCGGGGCAACTAATGAAAAACTGTTTTTT
CDR3 protein: CASSGGATNEKLFF

J gene: TRBJ1-4
V gene: TRBV7-2
D gene: .
clone size: .
CDR3 DNA: TGTGCCAGCAGCTTAGTAGGGAGTGCAACTAATGAAAAACTGTTTTTT
CDR3 protein: CASSLVGSATNEKLFF